One sample yielded the 21 T cell receptor beta chains listed below, sequenced in a study of CD8 T cells in ankylosing spondylitis. General study findings and limits: A TCR beta motif of 8 or 9 highly homologous variants appeared characteristic of ankylosing spondylitis blood.

MiXCR, applied by TCRdb to the 5' RACE reads, yields one record per CDR3 protein. The repertoire has approximately 500,000 distinct CDR3 sequences, 9.5% to 15% of them found once; the top ten carry approximately 6.3%. No antigens are known for them. Material: blood, either unsorted or a sorted T cell fraction (not recorded which). The receptors come from a male donor with ankylosing spondylitis.

The chain carries TRBV11-2 and TRBJ2-1; no clear D. This CDR3 has 12 amino acids. Germline CDR1 reads SGHAT; CDR2 reads FQNNGV. Deletions cut 1 base from V and 8 bases from J, with 6 bases between. The CDR3 bases are TGTGCCAGCAGCTTAGCCCCCCATGAGCAGTTCTTC. Translating it yields CASSLAPHEQFF.

This clonotype appeared a few times. The chain employs TRBV2 and TRBJ1-5, with 10 positions matching TRBD1. Germline CDR1 and CDR2: SNHLY and FYNNEI. J gave up 6 bases and V 2 bases, and 7 bases lay outside the gene matches. This CDR3 is built from 16 residues. CDR3 loop: CASSELDRGFGQPQHF. CDR3 DNA: TGTGCCAGCAGTGAACTGGACAGGGGGTTCGGTCAGCCCCAGCATTTT. Full variable domain (remainder filled in from reference TRBV2 and TRBJ1-5): EPEVTQTPSHQVTQMGQEVILRCVPISNHLYFYWYRQILGQKVEFLVSFYNNEISEKSEIFDDQFSVERPDGSNFTLKIRSTKLEDSAMYFCASSELDRGFGQPQHFGDGTRLSIL.

This clonotype has ten or more counts. In DNA, the CDR3 is TGTGCCAGCAGCGCACTAGCGGGAGGCGATGAGCAGTTCTTC. Protein sequence: CASSALAGGDEQFF. The rearrangement uses TRBV7-9 and TRBJ2-1; 12 nucleotides match TRBD2. Germline V gene data show CDR1 as SEHNR and CDR2 as FQNEAQ (reference sequence). The CDR3 sequence is 14 residues long. Trimming at V came to 5 bases and at J to 8 bases, leaving 4 bases not matched to a gene.

CDR3 nucleotides: TGTGCCAGCACCTCACAGGCTAACTATGGCTACACCTTC. Translating it yields CASTSQANYGYTF. This sequence joins TRBV12-3 or TRBV12-4 and TRBJ1-2; D is perhaps TRBD1 (5 bases). This CDR3 has 13 amino acids. V was clipped by 7 bases and J by 0 bases, with 9 bases between them.

The chain uses TRBV7-2 and TRBJ2-1; D gene unclear. CDR3 length: 12 amino acids. Germline V lookup: CDR1 SGHTA, CDR2 FQGNSA. V lost 5 bases, J lost 7 bases, and 9 bases lay in between. The CDR3 DNA reads TGTGCCAGCAGCGAGACTCAGAATGAGCAGTTCTTC. It encodes CASSETQNEQFF.

This clonotype was counted a few times. The gene calls are TRBV12-3 or TRBV12-4 and TRBJ1-1; D may be TRBD1 (6 bases). The CDR3 runs 14 residues. Trimming pared 7 bases from V and 2 bases from J, leaving 14 bases between. The CDR3 DNA reads TGTGCCAGCATTCTGACAGGAGGCAACACTGAAGCTTTCTTT. It encodes CASILTGGNTEAFF.

The chain has TRBV7-9 and TRBJ2-7; TRBD2 is a possible D gene (6 bases). The germline CDR1 and CDR2 sequences are SEHNR and FQNEAQ (reference sequence). V was trimmed by 0 bases and J by 2 bases, leaving 8 bases between them. CDR3 size: 14 residues. CDR3 amino acids: CASSLALAPYEQYF. CDR3 nucleotides: TGTGCCAGCAGCTTAGCTCTAGCGCCCTACGAGCAGTACTTC. Full variable domain (rest looked up from reference TRBV7-9 and TRBJ2-7): DTGVSQNPRHKITKRGQNVTFRCDPISEHNRLYWYRQTLGQGPEFLTYFQNEAQLEKSRLLSDRFSAERPKGSFSTLEIQRTEQGDSAMYLCASSLALAPYEQYFGPGTRLTVT.

V gene TRBV20-1 combines with J gene TRBJ1-2, with D possibly TRBD1 on 6 matching bases. There are 17 residues in the CDR3. V lost 6 bases, J lost 4 bases, and 27 bases lay in between. CDR1 is DFQATT, CDR2 SNEGSKA, per germline (reference sequence). The CDR3 coding sequence is TGCAGTGCCGGGGGACACAGTTCACGCGACCCCTCCTATGGCTACACCTTC. It is translated as CSAGGHSSRDPSYGYTF.

This clonotype was observed many times. The rearrangement uses TRBV4-1 and TRBJ2-7; D uncertain. Germline V lookup: CDR1 MGHRA, CDR2 YSYEKL. The CDR3 sequence is 14 residues long. V was clipped by 4 bases and J by 2 bases, with 12 bases between them. The CDR3 region is CASSPTDTAYEQYV. CDR3 coding DNA: TGCGCCAGCAGCCCGACCGACACAGCCTACGAGCAGTACGTC.

This clonotype came up many times. The V call is TRBV4-1, the J call TRBJ1-1; D is uncertain. The CDR3 consists of 13 residues. Germline loops: CDR1 MGHRA, CDR2 YSYEKL. V gave up 2 bases and J gave up 5 bases, with 9 bases separating them. Here the CDR3 reads CASSQSGRTEAFF. Written as DNA, the CDR3 is TGCGCCAGCAGCCAATCTGGGAGGACTGAAGCTTTCTTT.

This chain links TRBV11-1 with TRBJ1-2; 9 bases fit TRBD1. The CDR3 runs 18 residues. The ends lost 2 bases at V and 0 bases at J; junction bases unmatched: 10. Germline CDR1 reads SGHAT; CDR2 reads FQDESV (reference sequence). The CDR3 spells CASSLRPVGDRANYGYTF. CDR3 DNA: TGTGCCAGCAGCTTACGCCCTGTGGGGGACAGGGCTAACTATGGCTACACCTTC.

The CDR3 protein is CASSFDREATQYF. Written as DNA, the CDR3 is TGCGCCAGCAGCTTTGACAGGGAGGCGACCCAGTACTTC. This chain joins TRBV5-1 and TRBJ2-5; D is perhaps TRBD1 (7 bases). Germline CDR1 and CDR2: SGHRS and YFSETQ. The CDR3 is 13 residues long. V lost 2 bases, J lost 7 bases, and 12 bases lay in between. Full variable domain (rest looked up from reference TRBV5-1 and TRBJ2-5): KAGVTQTPRYLIKTRGQQVTLSCSPISGHRSVSWYQQTPGQGLQFLFEYFSETQRNKGNFPGRFSGRQFSNSRSEMNVSTLELGDSALYLCASSFDREATQYFGPGTRLLVL.

The V call is TRBV29-1, the J call TRBJ2-7, with 9 nucleotides matching TRBD1. Looked up from germline, CDR1 is SQVTM and CDR2 is ANQGSEA. This CDR3 comprises 13 residues. V shed 6 bases, J shed 5 bases, and the junction held 8 bases outside the gene matches. The CDR3 loop reads CSVGMDRGHEQYF. For the CDR3, the DNA is TGCAGCGTCGGAATGGACAGGGGCCACGAGCAGTACTTC.

This clonotype was counted a few times. This chain connects TRBV6-1 to TRBJ2-2; D is unclear. The germline gives CDR1 MNHNS, CDR2 SASEGT. The CDR3 is made up of 14 amino acids. With 10 bases removed from V and 1 base from J, the gap between germline ends came to 13 bases. CDR3 coding DNA: TGTGCCACCTCAGGAAATCTGAACACCGGGGAGCTGTTTTTT. It yields the protein CATSGNLNTGELFF.

This clonotype was seen only a few times. The gene calls are TRBV29-1 and TRBJ2-5, with D hard to call. Germline V gene data show CDR1 as SQVTM and CDR2 as ANQGSEA. The CDR3 totals 11 residues. Trimming stripped 7 bases from V and 4 bases from J, with 10 bases between. CDR3 nucleotide sequence: TGCAGCGCCGGAATTAGAGAGACCCAGTACTTC. Translating it yields CSAGIRETQYF. The variable domain in full, completed from reference TRBV29-1 and TRBJ2-5, reads SAVISQKPSRDICQRGTSLTIQCQVDSQVTMMFWYRQQPGQSLTLIATANQGSEATYESGFVIDKFPISRPNLTFSTLTVSNMSPEDSSIYLCSAGIRETQYFGPGTRLLVL.

This clonotype has ten or more counts. V usage is TRBV20-1 and J usage is TRBJ2-7, with no clear D. Germline-derived CDR1 and CDR2 are DFQATT and SNEGSKA (reference sequence). The V and J ends lost 5 bases and 2 bases respectively, with 7 bases between them. This CDR3 region has 11 residues. CDR3 sequence (DNA): TGCAGTGCTCTACAGACCTACGAGCAGTACTTC. Translation gives CSALQTYEQYF.

The chain uses TRBV12-3 or TRBV12-4 and TRBJ1-5, with a weak D call TRBD1 (5 bases). Trimming left V 3 bases short and J 0 bases short, with 18 bases between. CDR3 length: 18 residues. The CDR3 spells CASSLIRGDHYSNQPQHF. CDR3 in DNA: TGTGCCAGCAGTTTGATCCGGGGGGACCATTATAGCAATCAGCCCCAGCATTTT.

This clonotype was seen a few times. The chain combines TRBV11-2 with TRBJ1-5; D gene unclear. CDR1 and CDR2 from the germline V gene are SGHAT and FQNNGV. Trimming removed 0 bases from V and 3 bases from J, with 9 bases in between. This CDR3 contains 15 residues. Here the CDR3 reads CASSLDLGNNQPQHF. CDR3 sequence (DNA): TGTGCCAGCAGCTTAGATCTCGGTAACAATCAGCCCCAGCATTTT.

This rearrangement joins TRBV29-1 to TRBJ2-7; TRBD2 matches at 9 bases. Germline lookup yields CDR1 SQVTM and CDR2 ANQGSEA. The length of the CDR3 is 13 residues. V lost 7 bases, J lost 2 bases, and 6 bases stayed unmatched. The CDR3 nucleotides are TGCAGCGCAACGACTAGCGGAGCCTACGAGCAGTACTTC. It encodes CSATTSGAYEQYF.

This clonotype was recorded many times. The rearrangement joins TRBV3-1 to TRBJ2-5, with D unresolved. CDR1 is LGHDT, CDR2 YNNKEL, per germline (reference sequence). The CDR3 is 17 amino acids. V lost 1 base and J lost 0, with 15 bases in between. CDR3 loop: CASSQGPAAKYQETQYF. DNA of the CDR3: TGTGCCAGCAGCCAAGGCCCAGCAGCGAAGTACCAAGAGACCCAGTACTTC.

The chain links TRBV15 to TRBJ1-2; D is undetermined. The CDR3 consists of 14 residues. The V gene lost 1 base and the J gene lost 3 bases, with 9 bases spanning the gap. CDR1 is LNHNV and CDR2 is YYDKDF in the germline V gene (reference sequence). CDR3 protein: CATSRAERYYGYTF. The CDR3 bases are TGTGCCACCAGCAGAGCGGAACGGTACTATGGCTACACCTTC.